The source of this T cell receptor beta chain is a study of blood T cells in healthy people across ages. Worth noting for this clonotype: Its antigen is not known.

This CDR3 is 16 amino acids long. Trimming cost V 4 bases and J 1 base; bases outside gene matches: 9. Germline CDR1 LGHNA, CDR2 YSLEER. PCR was performed a second time for about 6 to 12 cycles using a sample-barcoded 5' primer and a J-beta primer mix. TCRdb ran MiXCR on the 5' RACE reads and lists one entry per CDR3 protein. The table shows 700,000 or so distinct CDR3 sequences, with around 41% occurring only once. Findings and caveats of the study: Across samples, TCR beta diversity tracked strongly with naive T cell percentage.

The chain carries TRBV4-3 and TRBJ2-7; TRBD1 agrees at 8 bases. The sample was blood. This receptor was taken from an elderly man in good health. The CDR3 nucleotides are TGCGCCAGCAGCCCCCCTCCGCGACAGGGGTCCTACGAGCAGTACTTC. Translated, it gives CASSPPPRQGSYEQYF.